This record looks at one T cell receptor beta chain sequence and its context. This record belongs to a study of cytomegalovirus exposure and HLA in healthy donors. Amplification used 60 Vbeta primers and 13 Jbeta primers. The protocol was immunoSEQ multiplex PCR, while the TCRdb copy is restricted to in-frame clones and leaves out a portion. This repertoire shows over 150,000 clones, over 75% found once; its top ten account for around 6%. The V and J ends lost 7 bases and 5 bases respectively, with 15 bases between them. The CDR3 totals 14 residues. The V gene's germline CDR1 is MNHNS and CDR2 SASEGT.

The material sequenced was PBMCs. This sequence joins TRBV6-1 and TRBJ2-1, with D perhaps matching TRBD2 (6 bases). The sequence was collected from a woman aged 35 to 49 in good health and CMV-seropositive. CDR3 sequence (DNA): TGTGCCAGCACCCCCTGGAGGGGAGACAATGAGCAGTTCTTC. Protein product: CASTPWRGDNEQFF.